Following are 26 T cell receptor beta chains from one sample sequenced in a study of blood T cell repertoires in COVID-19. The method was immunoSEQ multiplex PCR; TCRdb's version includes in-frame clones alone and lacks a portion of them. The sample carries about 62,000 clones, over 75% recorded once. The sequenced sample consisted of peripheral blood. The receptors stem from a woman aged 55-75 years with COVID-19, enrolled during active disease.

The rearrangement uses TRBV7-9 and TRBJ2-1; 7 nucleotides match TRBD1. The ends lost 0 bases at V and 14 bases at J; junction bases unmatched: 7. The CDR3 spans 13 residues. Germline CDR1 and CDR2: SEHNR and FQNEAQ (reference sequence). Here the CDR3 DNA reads TGTGCCAGCAGCTTAGCGCTGGGGACAGAAGAGTTCTTC. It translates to CASSLALGTEEFF.

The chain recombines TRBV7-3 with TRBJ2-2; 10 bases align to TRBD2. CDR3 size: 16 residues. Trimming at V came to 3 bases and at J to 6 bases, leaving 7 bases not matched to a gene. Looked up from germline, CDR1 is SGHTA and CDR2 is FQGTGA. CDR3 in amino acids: CASSFSPSGRAGELFF. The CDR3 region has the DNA TGTGCCAGCAGCTTTTCGCCTAGCGGGAGAGCCGGGGAGCTGTTTTTT. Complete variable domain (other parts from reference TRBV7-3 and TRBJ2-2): GAGVSQTPSNKVTEKGKYVELRCDPISGHTALYWYRQSLGQGPEFLIYFQGTGAADDSGLPNDRFFAVRPEGSVSTLKIQRTERGDSAVYLCASSFSPSGRAGELFFGEGSRLTVL.

The CDR3: CASSRGQGDQPQHF. Here the CDR3 DNA reads TGCGCCAGCAGCCGGGGACAGGGAGATCAGCCCCAGCATTTT. V usage is TRBV5-1 and J usage is TRBJ1-5; 9 bases are a match to TRBD1. The ends lost 4 bases at V and 5 bases at J; junction bases unmatched: 4. The CDR3 extends over 14 amino acids. Per the germline V gene, CDR1 is SGHRS and CDR2 is YFSETQ. The full variable domain, with the rest looked up from reference TRBV5-1 and TRBJ1-5, is KAGVTQTPRYLIKTRGQQVTLSCSPISGHRSVSWYQQTPGQGLQFLFEYFSETQRNKGNFPGRFSGRQFSNSRSEMNVSTLELGDSALYLCASSRGQGDQPQHFGDGTRLSIL.

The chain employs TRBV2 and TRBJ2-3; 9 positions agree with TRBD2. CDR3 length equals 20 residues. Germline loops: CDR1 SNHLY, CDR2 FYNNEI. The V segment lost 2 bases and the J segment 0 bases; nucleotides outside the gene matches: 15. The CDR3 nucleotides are TGTGCCAGCAGTGAATACGGGGACCGAGGGCTAGCGGGGAGCACAGATACGCAGTATTTT. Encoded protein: CASSEYGDRGLAGSTDTQYF.

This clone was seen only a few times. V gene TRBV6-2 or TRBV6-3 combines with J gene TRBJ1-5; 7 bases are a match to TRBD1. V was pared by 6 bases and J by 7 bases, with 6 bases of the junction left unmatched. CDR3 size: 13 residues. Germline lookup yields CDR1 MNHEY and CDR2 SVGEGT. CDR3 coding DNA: TGTGCCAGCAGCGACAGGGACCGACAGCCCCAGCATTTT. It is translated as CASSDRDRQPQHF.

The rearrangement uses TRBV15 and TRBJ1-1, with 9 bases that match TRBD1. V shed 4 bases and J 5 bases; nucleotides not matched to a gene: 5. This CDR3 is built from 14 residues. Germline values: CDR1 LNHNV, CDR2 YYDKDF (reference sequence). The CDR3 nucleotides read TGTGCCACCAGCATTAACAGGGGGCGAACTGAAGCTTTCTTT. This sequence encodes CATSINRGRTEAFF.

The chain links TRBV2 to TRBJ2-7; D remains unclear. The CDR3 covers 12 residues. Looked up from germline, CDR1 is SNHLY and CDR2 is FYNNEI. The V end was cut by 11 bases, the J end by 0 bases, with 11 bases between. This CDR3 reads CAYGVLSYEQYF. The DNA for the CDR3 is TGTGCCTACGGAGTCCTCTCCTACGAGCAGTACTTC. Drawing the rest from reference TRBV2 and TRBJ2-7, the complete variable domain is EPEVTQTPSHQVTQMGQEVILRCVPISNHLYFYWYRQILGQKVEFLVSFYNNEISEKSEIFDDQFSVERPDGSNFTLKIRSTKLEDSAMYFCAYGVLSYEQYFGPGTRLTVT.

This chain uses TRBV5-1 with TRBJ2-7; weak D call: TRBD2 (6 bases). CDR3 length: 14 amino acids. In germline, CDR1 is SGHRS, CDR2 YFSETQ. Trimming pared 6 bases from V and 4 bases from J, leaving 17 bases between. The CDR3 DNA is TGCGCCAGCACCTTTGAAGCAGGGAGGTACGAGCAGTACTTC. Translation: CASTFEAGRYEQYF.

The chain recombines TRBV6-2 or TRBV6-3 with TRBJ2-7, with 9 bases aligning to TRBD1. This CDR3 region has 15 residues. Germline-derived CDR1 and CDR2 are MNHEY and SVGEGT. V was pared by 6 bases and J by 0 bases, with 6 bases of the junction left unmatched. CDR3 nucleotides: TGTGCCAGCAGCCCCGGGACAGGGCTCTCCTACGAGCAGTACTTC. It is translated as CASSPGTGLSYEQYF.

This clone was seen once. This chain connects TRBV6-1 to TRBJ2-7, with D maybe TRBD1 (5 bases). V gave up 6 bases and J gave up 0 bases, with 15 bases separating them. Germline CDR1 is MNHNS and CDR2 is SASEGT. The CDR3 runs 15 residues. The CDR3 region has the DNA TGTGCCAGCAGATCACTGACCCAGGGCTCCTACGAGCAGTACTTC. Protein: CASRSLTQGSYEQYF.

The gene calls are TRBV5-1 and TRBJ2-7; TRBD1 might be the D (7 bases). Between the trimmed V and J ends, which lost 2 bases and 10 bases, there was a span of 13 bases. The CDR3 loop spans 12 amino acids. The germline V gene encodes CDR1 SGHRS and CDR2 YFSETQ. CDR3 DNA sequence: TGCGCCAGCAGCTTAGGGCAGGGGGGTCAGTACTTC. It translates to CASSLGQGGQYF.

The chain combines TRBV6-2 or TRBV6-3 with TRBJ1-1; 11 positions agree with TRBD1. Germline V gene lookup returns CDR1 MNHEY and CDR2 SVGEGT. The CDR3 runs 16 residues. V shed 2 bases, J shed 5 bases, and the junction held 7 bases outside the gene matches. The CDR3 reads CASSYPGTGGRTEAFF. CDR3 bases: TGTGCCAGCAGTTACCCCGGGACAGGGGGGCGAACTGAAGCTTTCTTT.

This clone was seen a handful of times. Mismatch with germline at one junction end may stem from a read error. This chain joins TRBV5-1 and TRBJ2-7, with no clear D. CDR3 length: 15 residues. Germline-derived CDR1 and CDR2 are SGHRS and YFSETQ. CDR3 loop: CASSLALKEIYERYF. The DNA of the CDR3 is TGCGCCAGCAGCTTGGCCCTCAAGGAAATCTACGAGCGGTACTTC.

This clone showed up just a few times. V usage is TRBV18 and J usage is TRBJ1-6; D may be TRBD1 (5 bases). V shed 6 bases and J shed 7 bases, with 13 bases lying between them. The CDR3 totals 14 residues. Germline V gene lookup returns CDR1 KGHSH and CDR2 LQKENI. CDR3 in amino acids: CASSPAKGNSPLHF. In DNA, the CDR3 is TGTGCCAGCTCCCCGGCCAAGGGGAATTCACCCCTCCACTTT.

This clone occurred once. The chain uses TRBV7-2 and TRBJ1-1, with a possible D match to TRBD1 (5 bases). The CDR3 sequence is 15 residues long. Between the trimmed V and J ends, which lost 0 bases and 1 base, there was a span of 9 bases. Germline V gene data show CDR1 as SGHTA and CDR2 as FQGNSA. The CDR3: CASSLAGEGNTEAFF. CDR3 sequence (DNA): TGTGCCAGCAGCTTAGCGGGGGAGGGGAACACTGAAGCTTTCTTT.

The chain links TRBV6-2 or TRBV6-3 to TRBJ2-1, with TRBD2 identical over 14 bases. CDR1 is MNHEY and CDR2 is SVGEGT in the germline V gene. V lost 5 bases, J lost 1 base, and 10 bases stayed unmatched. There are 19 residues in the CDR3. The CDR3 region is CASSTTTSGRARSYNEQFF. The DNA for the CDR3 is TGTGCCAGCAGTACAACGACTAGCGGGAGGGCTAGGTCCTACAATGAGCAGTTCTTC.

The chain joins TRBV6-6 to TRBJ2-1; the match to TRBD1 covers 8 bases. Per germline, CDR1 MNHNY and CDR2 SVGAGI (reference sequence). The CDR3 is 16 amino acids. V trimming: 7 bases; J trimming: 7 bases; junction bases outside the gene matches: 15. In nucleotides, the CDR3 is TGTGCCAGCACCGCGGTAGGGGCCACAGGGGGGAATGAGCAGTTCTTC. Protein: CASTAVGATGGNEQFF.

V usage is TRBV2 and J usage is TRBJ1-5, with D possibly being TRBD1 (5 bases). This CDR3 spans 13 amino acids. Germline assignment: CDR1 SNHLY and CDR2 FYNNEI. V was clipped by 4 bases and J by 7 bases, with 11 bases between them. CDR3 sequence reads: CASSVTGPQPQHF. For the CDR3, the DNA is TGTGCCAGCAGTGTAACAGGCCCCCAGCCCCAGCATTTT.

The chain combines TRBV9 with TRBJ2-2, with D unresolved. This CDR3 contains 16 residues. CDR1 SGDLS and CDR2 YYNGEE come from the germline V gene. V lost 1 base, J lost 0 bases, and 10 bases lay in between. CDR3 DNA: TGTGCCAGCAGCGTATCCTCCGAGGCGAACACCGGGGAGCTGTTTTTT. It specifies CASSVSSEANTGELFF.

This CDR3 reads CSVAGQGVNYGYTF. In DNA, the CDR3 is TGCAGCGTGGCGGGGCAAGGAGTAAACTATGGCTACACCTTC. This sequence joins TRBV29-1 and TRBJ1-2; D is perhaps TRBD1 (5 bases). The CDR3 contains 14 residues. From germline, CDR1 is SQVTM and CDR2 ANQGSEA. Trimming removed 6 bases from V and 2 bases from J, with 16 bases in between.

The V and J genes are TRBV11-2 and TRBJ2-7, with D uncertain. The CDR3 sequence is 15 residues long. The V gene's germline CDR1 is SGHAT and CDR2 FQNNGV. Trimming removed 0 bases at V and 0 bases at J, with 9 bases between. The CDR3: CASSLETPSSYEQYF. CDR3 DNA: TGTGCCAGCAGCTTAGAAACCCCGAGCTCCTACGAGCAGTACTTC.

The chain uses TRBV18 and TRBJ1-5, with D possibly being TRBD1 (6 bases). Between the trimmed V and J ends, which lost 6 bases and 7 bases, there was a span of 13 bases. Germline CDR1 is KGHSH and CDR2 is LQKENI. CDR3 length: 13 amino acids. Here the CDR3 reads CASSSGGRQPQHF. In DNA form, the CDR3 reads TGTGCCAGCTCGTCGGGGGGCCGACAGCCCCAGCATTTT.

CDR3 sequence: CASRKPGLAGGFAGELFF. The CDR3, as DNA: TGTGCCAGCCGGAAACCGGGACTAGCGGGAGGTTTCGCCGGGGAGCTGTTTTTT. J is TRBJ2-2 and V is TRBV18; 15 bases are shared with TRBD2. CDR1 KGHSH and CDR2 LQKENI come from the germline V gene. V lost 8 bases to trimming and J lost 6 bases; unmatched junction nucleotides: 13. The CDR3 sequence is 18 residues long.

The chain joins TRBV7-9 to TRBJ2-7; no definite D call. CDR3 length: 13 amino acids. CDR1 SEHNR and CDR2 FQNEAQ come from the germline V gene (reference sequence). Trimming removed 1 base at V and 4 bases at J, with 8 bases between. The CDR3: CASSLVGHYEQYF. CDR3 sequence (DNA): TGTGCCAGCAGCTTAGTTGGCCATTACGAGCAGTACTTC.

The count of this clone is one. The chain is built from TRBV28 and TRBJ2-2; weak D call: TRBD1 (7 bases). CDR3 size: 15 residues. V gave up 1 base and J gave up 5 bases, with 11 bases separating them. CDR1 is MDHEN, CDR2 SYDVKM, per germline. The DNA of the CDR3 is TGTGCCAGCAGTTTATCCAGGGGGAGGACCGGGGAGCTGTTTTTT. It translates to CASSLSRGRTGELFF.

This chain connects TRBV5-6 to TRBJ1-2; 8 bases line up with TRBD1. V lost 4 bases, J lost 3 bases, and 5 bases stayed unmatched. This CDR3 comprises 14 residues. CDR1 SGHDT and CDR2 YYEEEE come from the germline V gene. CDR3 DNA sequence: TGTGCCAGCAGCCAACTGACAGGGGACTATGGCTACACCTTC. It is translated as CASSQLTGDYGYTF. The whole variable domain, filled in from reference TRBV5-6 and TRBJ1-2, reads DAGVTQSPTHLIKTRGQQVTLRCSPKSGHDTVSWYQQALGQGPQFIFQYYEEEERQRGNFPDRFSGHQFPNYSSELNVNALLLGDSALYLCASSQLTGDYGYTFGSGTRLTVV.